The 19 T cell receptor beta chains in this list originate from one sample, sequenced in a study of human T cells and chemical hapten exposure. TCRdb fed the RACE reads into MiXCR, producing one record per CDR3 protein. The repertoire holds 150,000 to 200,000 distinct CDR3 sequences, with roughly 26% as singletons. The time point is: patch test 3, about 24 weeks after DPC sensitization. Treatment reported: therapeutic diphenylcyclopropenone sensitization with weekly scalp DPC. The specimen was whole blood, collected in connection with sensitization to the hapten diphenylcyclopropenone (DPC). The origin of the receptors is a woman under 30 with alopecia areata. Some clones in this sample may be carry-over from other donors' samples.

This clonotype occurred a few times. The rearrangement joins TRBV4-1 to TRBJ1-2; perhaps TRBD1 as D (6 bases). With 2 bases removed from V and 4 bases from J, the gap between germline ends came to 23 bases. The CDR3 contains 18 residues. Germline CDR1 reads MGHRA; CDR2 reads YSYEKL. The CDR3 DNA reads as TGCGCCAGCAGCCAATCCTTCGAGGGCCTAGACAGGATCTATGGCTACACCTTC. Encoded protein: CASSQSFEGLDRIYGYTF.

The genes are TRBV7-2 and TRBJ2-7; D is unclear. Trimming removed 0 bases at V and 6 bases at J, with 9 bases between. CDR1 is SGHTA, CDR2 FQGNSA, per germline. The CDR3 length is 13 residues. In DNA form, the CDR3 reads TGTGCCAGCAGCTTAGCCCTAGTGGGCGAGCAGTACTTC. This sequence encodes CASSLALVGEQYF. The full variable domain, completed using reference TRBV7-2 and TRBJ2-7, is GAGVSQSPSNKVTEKGKDVELRCDPISGHTALYWYRQSLGQGLEFLIYFQGNSAPDKSGLPSDRFSAERTGGSVSTLTIQRTQQEDSAVYLCASSLALVGEQYFGPGTRLTVT.

V usage is TRBV5-1 and J usage is TRBJ2-7; 7 bases are shared with TRBD1. CDR1 SGHRS and CDR2 YFSETQ come from the germline V gene. The CDR3 is 15 amino acids. The ends lost 0 bases at V and 0 bases at J; junction bases unmatched: 3. CDR3 sequence: CASSLVGQSSYEQYF. The CDR3 nucleotides are TGCGCCAGCAGCTTGGTGGGACAGAGCTCCTACGAGCAGTACTTC.

This clonotype came up a few times. The chain employs TRBV7-2 and TRBJ2-7; 9 nucleotides agree with TRBD1. The V segment lost 3 bases and the J segment 7 bases; nucleotides outside the gene matches: 7. CDR3 length: 14 amino acids. Germline values: CDR1 SGHTA, CDR2 FQGNSA. CDR3 protein: CASSLGTGRGEQYF. CDR3 in DNA: TGTGCCAGCAGCTTGGGGACAGGGCGCGGGGAGCAGTACTTC.

This clonotype showed up just a few times. The V gene is TRBV27, the J gene TRBJ1-1, with a possible D match to TRBD1 (5 bases). V was pared by 8 bases and J by 4 bases, with 14 bases between. Germline CDR1 is MNHEY and CDR2 is SMNVEV (reference sequence). The CDR3 covers 13 residues. The CDR3 DNA sequence: TGTGCCAGCGGGAATCGGGGGTCCACTGAAGCTTTCTTT. It specifies CASGNRGSTEAFF.

The chain is built from TRBV27 and TRBJ1-4; tentatively, D is TRBD1 (6 bases). CDR1 and CDR2 (germline): MNHEY, SMNVEV (reference sequence). The CDR3 is made up of 11 amino acids. Trimming removed 6 bases at V and 15 bases at J, with 14 bases between. The CDR3, as DNA: TGTGCCAGCAGATTAGGGCAGGGGATGTTTTTT. The encoded protein is CASRLGQGMFF.

This clonotype was counted only a few times. The J gene is TRBJ2-2, the V gene TRBV28; TRBD2 is a possible D gene (5 bases). Trimming shortened V by 0 bases and J by 11 bases, and 7 bases separated the two germline ends. Germline values: CDR1 MDHEN, CDR2 SYDVKM. CDR3 length equals 12 residues. CDR3 coding DNA: TGTGCCAGCAGTTTATGGGGAGCAGAGCTGTTTTTT. Its protein is CASSLWGAELFF.

This sequence joins TRBV4-1 and TRBJ2-5; D is possibly TRBD2 (5 bases). Germline V gives CDR1 MGHRA, CDR2 YSYEKL. This CDR3 spans 17 amino acids. Trimming removed 3 bases from V and 2 bases from J, with 19 bases in between. CDR3 amino acids: CASSHRFRSGTQETQYF. CDR3 nucleotides: TGCGCCAGCAGCCACAGGTTCAGGAGCGGAACACAAGAGACCCAGTACTTC.

This clonotype was counted a few times. The chain combines TRBV12-3 or TRBV12-4 with TRBJ2-7; TRBD1 matches 7 bases. The CDR3 loop spans 14 amino acids. After removal of 3 bases from V and 3 bases from J, the junction contained 5 bases not matched to a gene. The CDR3 DNA follows: TGTGCCAGCAGTTTGGCAGGGGGTTACTACGAGCAGTACTTC. Encoded protein: CASSLAGGYYEQYF.

This clonotype was seen only a few times. The chain is built from TRBV6-1 and TRBJ2-2; TRBD2 matches at 11 bases. From germline, CDR1 is MNHNS and CDR2 SASEGT. V lost 8 bases, J lost 3 bases, and 2 bases stayed unmatched. This CDR3 has 14 amino acids. In DNA form, the CDR3 reads TGTGCCAGCGGGACTAGCGGAGACACCGGGGAGCTGTTTTTT. It encodes CASGTSGDTGELFF.

This chain joins TRBV7-9 and TRBJ2-2; a weak D match, TRBD1 (5 bases). Germline CDR1 reads SEHNR; CDR2 reads FQNEAQ (reference sequence). The CDR3 covers 13 residues. V was pared by 5 bases and J by 6 bases, with 10 bases between. The CDR3 DNA reads TGTGCCAGCAGCCCCAGGGTTTCCGGGGAGCTGTTTTTT. As protein: CASSPRVSGELFF. Using reference TRBV7-9 and TRBJ2-2 for the parts outside the CDR3, the full variable domain is DTGVSQNPRHKITKRGQNVTFRCDPISEHNRLYWYRQTLGQGPEFLTYFQNEAQLEKSRLLSDRFSAERPKGSFSTLEIQRTEQGDSAMYLCASSPRVSGELFFGEGSRLTVL.

This clonotype was detected a few times. The rearrangement joins TRBV14 to TRBJ1-4, with D tentatively TRBD1 (6 bases). With 0 bases removed from V and 7 bases from J, the gap between germline ends came to 15 bases. Germline V gene data show CDR1 as SGHDN and CDR2 as FVKESK. The CDR3 totals 16 residues. Here the CDR3 DNA reads TGTGCCAGCAGCCAAGATCGGGCGGGGGCCGGTGAAAAACTGTTTTTT. It codes for CASSQDRAGAGEKLFF. Supplemented by reference TRBV14 and TRBJ1-4, the full variable domain reads EAGVTQFPSHSVIEKGQTVTLRCDPISGHDNLYWYRRVMGKEIKFLLHFVKESKQDESGMPNNRFLAERTGGTYSTLKVQPAELEDSGVYFCASSQDRAGAGEKLFFGSGTQLSVL.

This clonotype showed up just a few times. The rearrangement uses TRBV19 and TRBJ2-1; 8 nucleotides match TRBD2. The length of the CDR3 is 17 residues. CDR1 LNHDA and CDR2 SQIVND come from the germline V gene (reference sequence). V shed 7 bases and J 0 bases; nucleotides not matched to a gene: 11. This chain's CDR3 is CASNVAGRTSSYNEQFF. CDR3 nucleotides: TGTGCCAGTAATGTAGCGGGGCGAACGAGCTCCTACAATGAGCAGTTCTTC.

This chain uses TRBV4-2 with TRBJ1-1, with a possible D match to TRBD1 (6 bases). Germline V CDR1 and CDR2: LGHNA, YNFKEQ. The CDR3 loop spans 15 amino acids. V lost 1 base and J lost 4, with 13 bases in between. This CDR3 is CASSQGVTGLTEAFF. CDR3 coding DNA: TGTGCCAGCAGCCAAGGGGTTACAGGGCTCACTGAAGCTTTCTTT.

This clonotype was counted at least ten times. CDR3 bases: TGTGCCAGCAGCTTACGGGGGCCGGAGACCCAGTACTTC. Translation: CASSLRGPETQYF. The gene calls are TRBV7-8 and TRBJ2-5, with D possibly being TRBD1 or TRBD2 (6 bases each). Germline V gives CDR1 SGHVS, CDR2 FQNEAQ. The CDR3 length is 13 residues. The V and J ends lost 2 bases and 5 bases respectively, with 9 bases between them.

The J gene is TRBJ2-4, the V gene TRBV29-1, with 7 bases aligning to TRBD2. Unmatched junction bases numbered 14, after V lost 4 bases and J lost 5 bases. Germline lookup yields CDR1 SQVTM and CDR2 ANQGSEA. This CDR3 spans 16 amino acids. The CDR3 DNA is TGCAGCGTTGTTATATGGAATCCGGGAGGTCAAAACATTCAGTACTTC. It translates to CSVVIWNPGGQNIQYF.

This chain connects TRBV7-9 to TRBJ1-2; D might be TRBD1 (5 bases). The CDR3 is 15 amino acids. V dropped 1 base and J dropped 6 bases, with 15 bases sitting between them. Germline V gene sequence: CDR1 SEHNR, CDR2 FQNEAQ (reference sequence). The CDR3 loop is CASSLGPGPEDGYTF. The CDR3 region has the DNA TGTGCCAGCAGCTTAGGTCCGGGACCTGAAGATGGCTACACCTTC. The full variable domain, in which reference TRBV7-9 and TRBJ1-2 provide the parts outside the CDR3, is DTGVSQNPRHKITKRGQNVTFRCDPISEHNRLYWYRQTLGQGPEFLTYFQNEAQLEKSRLLSDRFSAERPKGSFSTLEIQRTEQGDSAMYLCASSLGPGPEDGYTFGSGTRLTVV.

In its sample, this clonotype was seen a few times. The chain joins TRBV6-6 to TRBJ1-1; 7 bases match TRBD1. The junction had 6 bases not matched to a gene; V was cut back by 7 bases and J by 1 base. The CDR3 has 14 residues. The germline V gene has CDR1 MNHNY and CDR2 SVGAGI (reference sequence). CDR3 amino acids: CASIPTGSNTEAFF. In nucleotides, the CDR3 is TGTGCCAGCATTCCGACAGGGTCGAACACTGAAGCTTTCTTT.

This clonotype was counted once. This chain uses TRBV9 with TRBJ2-3, with D perhaps TRBD1 (5 bases). The V gene's germline CDR1 is SGDLS and CDR2 YYNGEE. V was cut by 3 bases and J by 3 bases, with 14 bases left in between. The length of the CDR3 is 15 residues. The CDR3 sequence: CASSEGAGHTDTQYF. The CDR3 DNA sequence: TGTGCCAGCAGCGAGGGTGCAGGGCATACAGATACGCAGTATTTT.